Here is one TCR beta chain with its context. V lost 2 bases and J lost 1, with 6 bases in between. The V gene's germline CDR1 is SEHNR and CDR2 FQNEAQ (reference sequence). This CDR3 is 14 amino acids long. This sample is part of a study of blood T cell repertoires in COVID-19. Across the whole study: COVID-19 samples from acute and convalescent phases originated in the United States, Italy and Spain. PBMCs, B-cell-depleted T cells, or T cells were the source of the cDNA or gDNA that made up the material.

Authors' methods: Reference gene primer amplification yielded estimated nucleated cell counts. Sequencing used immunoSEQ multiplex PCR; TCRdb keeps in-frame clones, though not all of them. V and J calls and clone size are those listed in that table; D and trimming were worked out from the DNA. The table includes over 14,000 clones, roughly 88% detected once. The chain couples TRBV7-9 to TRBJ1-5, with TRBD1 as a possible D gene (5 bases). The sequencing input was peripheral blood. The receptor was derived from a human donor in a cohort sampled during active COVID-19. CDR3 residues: CASSLRGSNQPQHF. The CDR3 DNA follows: TGTGCCAGCAGCTTAAGGGGAAGCAATCAGCCCCAGCATTTT.